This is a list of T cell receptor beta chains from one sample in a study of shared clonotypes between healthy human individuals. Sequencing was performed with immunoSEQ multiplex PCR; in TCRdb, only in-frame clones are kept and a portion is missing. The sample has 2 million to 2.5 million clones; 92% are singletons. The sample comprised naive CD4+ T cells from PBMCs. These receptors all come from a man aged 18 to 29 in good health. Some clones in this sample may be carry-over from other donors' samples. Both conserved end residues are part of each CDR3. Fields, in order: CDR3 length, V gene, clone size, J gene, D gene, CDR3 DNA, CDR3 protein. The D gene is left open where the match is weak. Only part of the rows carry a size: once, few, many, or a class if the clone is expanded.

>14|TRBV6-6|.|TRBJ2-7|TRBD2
TGTGCCAGCAGTTACGCCGGGACTAGCGACGAGCAGTACTTC
CASSYAGTSDEQYF
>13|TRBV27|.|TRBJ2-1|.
TGTGCCAGCAGGACATCATTTTACAATGAGCAGTTCTTC
CASRTSFYNEQFF
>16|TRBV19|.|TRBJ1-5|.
TGTGCCAGTAGTATCGTGTCCGGGGCGCGGAATCAGCCCCAGCATTTT
CASSIVSGARNQPQHF
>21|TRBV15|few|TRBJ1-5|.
TGTGCCACCAGCAGAGCACCCGGGGGCCGAGGGATTCGATATAGCAATCAGCCCCAGCATTTT
CATSRAPGGRGIRYSNQPQHF
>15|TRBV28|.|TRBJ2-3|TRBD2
TGTGCCAGCAGTTTATGGGGGGGGAGGACAGATACGCAGTATTTT
CASSLWGGRTDTQYF
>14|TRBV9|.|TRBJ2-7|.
TGTGCCAGCAGCCCCGTAGGGGGAGGGTACGAGCAGTACTTC
CASSPVGGGYEQYF
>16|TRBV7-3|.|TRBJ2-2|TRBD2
TGTGCCAGCAGCTCCAGGACTAGCGGGGGCACCGGGGAGCTGTTTTTT
CASSSRTSGGTGELFF
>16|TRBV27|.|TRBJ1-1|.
TGTGCCAGCAGTTTAACCTGGCCAGAAATGAACACTGAAGCTTTCTTT
CASSLTWPEMNTEAFF
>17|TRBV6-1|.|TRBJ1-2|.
TGTGCCAGCAGTGAAGGGGGGTACACGGTCTGGATCTATGGCTACACCTTC
CASSEGGYTVWIYGYTF
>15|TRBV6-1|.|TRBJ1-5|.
TGTGCCAGCAGGTCGCCCGGGGGAGGTAATCAGCCCCAGCATTTT
CASRSPGGGNQPQHF
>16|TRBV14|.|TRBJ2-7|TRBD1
TGTGCCAGCAGCCCCAGTGTGACGCGACAGGGCTACGAGCAGTACTTC
CASSPSVTRQGYEQYF
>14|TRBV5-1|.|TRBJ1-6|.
TGCGCCAGCAGCTTGGAGTCTGGGAATTCACCCCTCCACTTT
CASSLESGNSPLHF
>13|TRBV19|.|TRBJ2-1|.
TGTGCCAGTAGTATTCAGCCCTACAATGAGCAGTTCTTC
CASSIQPYNEQFF
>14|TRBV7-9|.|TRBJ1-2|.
TGTGCCAGCAGCAGGGGCCAGACTAACTATGGCTACACCTTC
CASSRGQTNYGYTF
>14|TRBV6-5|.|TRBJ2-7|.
TGTGCCAGCAGTTACTGGCAGGGTGCCTACGAGCAGTACTTC
CASSYWQGAYEQYF
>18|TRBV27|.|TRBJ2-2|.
TGTGCCAGCAGTTTATCGATTGGAGGGGGCGTCGGCACCGGGGAGCTGTTTTTT
CASSLSIGGGVGTGELFF
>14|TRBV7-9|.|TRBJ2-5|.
TGTGCCAGCAGCCCCGTCAGGGATCGGGAGACCCAGTACTTC
CASSPVRDRETQYF
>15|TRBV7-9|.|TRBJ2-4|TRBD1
TGTGCCAGCAGCTTAGGGACAGGGGGCAAAAACATTCAGTACTTC
CASSLGTGGKNIQYF
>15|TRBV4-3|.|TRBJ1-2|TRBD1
TGCGCCAGCAGCCAAGCCGGGACAGGGATCTATGGCTACACCTTC
CASSQAGTGIYGYTF
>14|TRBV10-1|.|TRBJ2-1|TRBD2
TGCGCCAGCAGTGCCGGGGGACTAGCGCTTGAGCAGTTCTTC
CASSAGGLALEQFF